This T cell receptor beta chain was identified during a study of regulatory T cells in long-lasting Graves disease. Time point defined: newly diagnosed GD, antithyroid drugs for less than 3 months. Extracted RNA from PBMCs served as the source of the TCR library. Building of the TCR beta libraries involved iRepertoire HTBI primers and Arm-PCR of CDR3 regions. One entry per CDR3 protein results from TCRdb running MiXCR on the multiplex PCR reads. This sample has hundreds of thousands of distinct CDR3 sequences, with roughly 15% found just once. The CDR3 contains 14 residues. Trimming took 5 bases from V and 9 from J; bases not matched to a gene: 7. This clonotype was seen repeatedly, ten times or more. Separately, the same data were catalogued under a study of T cells in Graves' hyperthyroidism and ophthalmopathy.

The TCR sequence derives from a woman aged 35-65 years with Graves disease. Specimen: peripheral blood mononuclear cells (PBMCs), collected at new diagnosis, from a patient treated with antithyroid drugs. The chain uses TRBV12-3 or TRBV12-4 and TRBJ1-6; 7 bases match TRBD1. As DNA, the CDR3 is TGTGCCAGCAGTCTGGGACAGCCCCTTTCACCCCTCCACTTT. Amino acids: CASSLGQPLSPLHF.